A selection of T cell receptor beta chains follows, all from one sample in a study of blood T cell repertoires in COVID-19. Profiling relied on immunoSEQ multiplex PCR, and the TCRdb table lists in-frame clones only, not all of them. The sample carries some 290,000 clones, approximately 90% recorded once. Sequencing was carried out using peripheral blood. These TCRs come from a man younger than 35 with active or convalescent COVID-19. Both conserved end residues are part of each CDR3. Each record gives: clone size, V gene, D gene, J gene, CDR3 protein, CDR3 DNA. D genes are given only for firm matches. Rows may omit the clone size; those that give it use once, few, many or a size class.

size: -; V: TRBV20-1; D: -; J: TRBJ1-2; CDR3: CSASKGYTF; DNA: TGCAGTGCGTCTAAGGGCTACACCTTC
size: -; V: TRBV5-1; D: -; J: TRBJ2-1; CDR3: CASSSPNNEQFF; DNA: TGCGCCAGCAGCTCCCCTAACAATGAGCAGTTCTTC
size: once; V: TRBV6-1; D: -; J: TRBJ2-7; CDR3: CASSEGGPGTVLYEQYF; DNA: TGTGCCAGCAGTGAAGGGGGCCCCGGGACTGTCCTCTACGAGCAGTACTTC
size: few; V: TRBV4-2; D: -; J: TRBJ2-1; CDR3: CASSQDLSFSYNEQFF; DNA: TGTGCCAGCAGCCAAGATCTAAGCTTCTCCTACAATGAGCAGTTCTTC
size: -; V: TRBV19; D: -; J: TRBJ2-2; CDR3: CASSGIRAGELFF; DNA: TGTGCCAGTAGCGGAATACGGGCCGGGGAGCTGTTTTTT
size: -; V: TRBV19; D: TRBD1; J: TRBJ2-2; CDR3: CASSNLDRGTDTGELFF; DNA: TGTGCCAGTAGTAACCTCGACAGGGGAACCGACACCGGGGAGCTGTTTTTT
size: -; V: TRBV6-5; D: -; J: TRBJ2-7; CDR3: CASSLTLGGYEQYF; DNA: TGTGCCAGCAGCCTGACCTTAGGGGGCTACGAGCAGTACTTC
size: -; V: TRBV19; D: TRBD1; J: TRBJ1-1; CDR3: CASGQGRLGTEAFF; DNA: TGTGCCAGTGGACAGGGGAGATTGGGCACTGAAGCTTTCTTT
size: few; V: TRBV6-2/TRBV6-3; D: TRBD1; J: TRBJ2-1; CDR3: CASSSRDRGNEQFF; DNA: TGTGCCAGCAGTTCCCGGGACAGGGGTAATGAGCAGTTCTTC
size: few; V: TRBV6-1; D: TRBD1; J: TRBJ1-2; CDR3: CASSETLPGQGNYGYTF; DNA: TGTGCCAGCAGTGAGACGTTACCGGGACAGGGGAACTATGGCTACACCTTC
size: -; V: TRBV6-5; D: TRBD1; J: TRBJ2-4; CDR3: CASSYLGQGAKNIQYF; DNA: TGTGCCAGCAGTTACTTGGGACAGGGGGCCAAAAACATTCAGTACTTC
size: -; V: TRBV11-1; D: TRBD2; J: TRBJ2-1; CDR3: CASSLGTSEYNEQFF; DNA: TGTGCCAGCAGCCTGGGGACTAGCGAGTACAATGAGCAGTTCTTC
size: -; V: TRBV5-1; D: -; J: TRBJ1-2; CDR3: CASSLETTGYTF; DNA: TGCGCCAGCAGCTTGGAGACGACAGGCTACACCTTC
size: -; V: TRBV7-2; D: TRBD2; J: TRBJ2-3; CDR3: CASSLNGEGDTQYF; DNA: TGTGCCAGCAGCTTAAACGGGGAGGGGGATACGCAGTATTTT
size: once; V: TRBV28; D: -; J: TRBJ2-7; CDR3: CAGSGVSSYEQYF; DNA: TGTGCCGGGTCGGGGGTTAGCTCCTACGAGCAGTACTTC
size: -; V: TRBV4-1; D: TRBD2; J: TRBJ2-1; CDR3: CASSPAVAGPYNEQFF; DNA: TGCGCCAGCAGCCCAGCCGTAGCGGGACCCTACAATGAGCAGTTCTTC
size: -; V: TRBV6-5; D: TRBD1; J: TRBJ2-3; CDR3: CASLGTGGWDTQYF; DNA: TGTGCCAGCCTCGGGACAGGGGGCTGGGATACGCAGTATTTT
size: -; V: TRBV11-2; D: TRBD1; J: TRBJ1-5; CDR3: CASSLGTGFNQPQHF; DNA: TGTGCCAGCAGCTTAGGGACAGGTTTCAATCAGCCCCAGCATTTT
size: -; V: TRBV7-3; D: TRBD2; J: TRBJ2-1; CDR3: CASSRSGRSSYNEQFF; DNA: TGTGCCAGCAGCCGAAGCGGGAGAAGCTCCTACAATGAGCAGTTCTTC
size: -; V: TRBV12-3/TRBV12-4; D: -; J: TRBJ2-1; CDR3: CASSSQNNEQFF; DNA: TGTGCCAGCAGTTCCCAAAACAATGAGCAGTTCTTC
size: -; V: TRBV19; D: -; J: TRBJ2-3; CDR3: CASSIGHTDTQYF; DNA: TGTGCCAGTAGTATAGGGCACACAGATACGCAGTATTTT
size: -; V: TRBV9; D: TRBD2; J: TRBJ2-1; CDR3: CASSGKSSGRAYNEQFF; DNA: TGTGCCAGCAGCGGAAAATCTAGCGGGAGGGCGTACAATGAGCAGTTCTTC
size: -; V: TRBV2; D: TRBD1; J: TRBJ1-5; CDR3: CASSGTGKEQPQHF; DNA: TGTGCCAGCAGCGGGACAGGGAAGGAACAGCCCCAGCATTTT
size: -; V: TRBV28; D: -; J: TRBJ1-2; CDR3: CASSDQGSYGYTF; DNA: TGTGCCAGCAGTGATCAGGGGAGCTATGGCTACACCTTC
size: -; V: TRBV24-1; D: -; J: TRBJ2-1; CDR3: CATSDPTGLGDNEQFF; DNA: TGTGCCACCAGTGACCCAACAGGGTTAGGAGACAATGAGCAGTTCTTC
size: -; V: TRBV3-1/TRBV3-2; D: -; J: TRBJ1-2; CDR3: CASSQDTGTYGYTF; DNA: TGTGCCAGCAGCCAAGATACGGGAACCTATGGCTACACCTTC
size: -; V: TRBV20-1; D: -; J: TRBJ1-2; CDR3: CSARDLGYTF; DNA: TGCAGTGCTAGAGATCTGGGCTACACCTTC
size: -; V: TRBV21-1; D: -; J: TRBJ2-2; CDR3: CASPRVAGGELFF; DNA: TGTGCCAGCCCCCGTGTGGCGGGCGGGGAGCTGTTTTTT
size: -; V: TRBV4-2; D: TRBD2; J: TRBJ2-3; CDR3: CASSQTGAGGGAADTQYF; DNA: TGTGCCAGCAGCCAAACCGGCGCGGGCGGGGGGGCCGCAGATACGCAGTATTTT
size: -; V: TRBV21-1; D: -; J: TRBJ1-2; CDR3: CASSKRRPRANYGYTF; DNA: TGTGCCAGCAGCAAACGGCGGCCGAGGGCTAACTATGGCTACACCTTC
size: -; V: TRBV18; D: TRBD1; J: TRBJ2-1; CDR3: CASSPPQGAEYNEQFF; DNA: TGTGCCAGCTCACCACCCCAGGGGGCGGAATACAATGAGCAGTTCTTC
size: -; V: TRBV15; D: -; J: TRBJ2-1; CDR3: CATSRARGNRYNEQFF; DNA: TGTGCCACCAGCAGAGCCCGGGGGAATCGCTACAATGAGCAGTTCTTC
size: -; V: TRBV9; D: -; J: TRBJ2-7; CDR3: CASSVGAGGTYEQYF; DNA: TGTGCCAGCAGCGTAGGAGCCGGTGGGACATACGAGCAGTACTTC
size: -; V: TRBV5-4; D: TRBD2; J: TRBJ2-2; CDR3: CASSPGLAGARRNTGELFF; DNA: TGTGCCAGCAGCCCCGGACTAGCGGGGGCCCGACGGAACACCGGGGAGCTGTTTTTT
size: -; V: TRBV30; D: -; J: TRBJ1-1; CDR3: CAWSVGGTEAFF; DNA: TGTGCCTGGAGTGTGGGGGGGACTGAAGCTTTCTTT
size: few; V: TRBV7-9; D: -; J: TRBJ2-7; CDR3: CASSALRRQYGYEQYF; DNA: TGTGCCAGCAGCGCTCTACGCCGACAGTATGGCTACGAGCAGTACTTC
size: -; V: TRBV5-1; D: TRBD1; J: TRBJ1-6; CDR3: CASREGQNNSPLHF; DNA: TGCGCCAGCAGAGAGGGACAGAATAATTCACCCCTCCACTTT
size: once; V: TRBV5-1; D: -; J: TRBJ2-1; CDR3: CASGGRLGYNEQFF; DNA: TGCGCCAGTGGGGGCAGATTGGGTTACAATGAGCAGTTCTTC
size: -; V: TRBV9; D: TRBD1; J: TRBJ1-3; CDR3: CASSAPGQGTNTIYF; DNA: TGTGCCAGCAGCGCCCCGGGACAGGGGACAAACACCATATATTTT
size: -; V: TRBV7-9; D: TRBD2; J: TRBJ2-1; CDR3: CASSLRPGGPGNEQFF; DNA: TGTGCCAGCAGCTTAAGGCCGGGGGGGCCTGGGAATGAGCAGTTCTTC